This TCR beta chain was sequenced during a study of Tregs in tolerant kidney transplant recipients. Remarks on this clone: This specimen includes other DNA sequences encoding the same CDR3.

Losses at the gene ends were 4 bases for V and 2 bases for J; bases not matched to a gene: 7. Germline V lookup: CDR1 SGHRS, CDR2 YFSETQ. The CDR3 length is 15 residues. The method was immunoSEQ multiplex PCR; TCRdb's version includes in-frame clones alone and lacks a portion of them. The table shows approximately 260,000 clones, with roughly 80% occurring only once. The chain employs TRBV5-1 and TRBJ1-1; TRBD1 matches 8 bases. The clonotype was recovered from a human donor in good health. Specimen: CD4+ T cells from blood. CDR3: CASSAGTGGNTEAFF. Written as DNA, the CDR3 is TGCGCCAGCAGCGCCGGGACAGGAGGCAACACTGAAGCTTTCTTT.